This T cell receptor (beta chain) was captured by sequencing in a study of CD8+CD57+ T cells in acquired aplastic anemia. Turning to the study itself: Mean DNA quantity obtained from sorted CD4+ and CD8+ cells was around 3.2 ug. General study results and limits: Shared by patients and controls, approximately 28 CD8+ CDR3s were abundant in patients.

For CDR3 and TCR beta VDJ profiling, genomic DNA was the template used. TCRdb called the reads again in MiXCR, with one record for every CDR3 protein. Found here are 75,000 to 80,000 distinct CDR3 sequences, under 80% of them singletons; the top ten hold 80% to 90%. Individuals selected for sequencing had exhibited CD8+CD57+ cell expansion on flow cytometry. Among the patients, none had received any therapy at the time of blood sampling. The V and J ends lost 4 bases and 4 bases respectively, with 11 bases between them. Germline V lookup: CDR1 SGDLS, CDR2 YYNGEE. This CDR3 has 14 amino acids. This clonotype has a handful of counts. Its specificity is not known.

The receptor was isolated from a human donor with aplastic anemia. V is TRBV9 and J is TRBJ2-2; TRBD1 might be the D (6 bases). Sequencing was done on a sample of sorted CD4+, CD8+, or CD8+CD57+ T cells (not recorded which) from PBMCs. This CDR3 is CASSPHRVTGELFF. The CDR3, as DNA: TGTGCCAGCAGCCCCCACAGGGTCACCGGGGAGCTGTTTTTT.